This TCR beta chain came from a study of technical replicates of blood from a handful of donors. Sequenced by immunoSEQ multiplex PCR; TCRdb stores in-frame clones only, minus some. Here the sample spans over 9,000 clones, 91% being singletons. This CDR3 has 14 amino acids. Germline V CDR1 and CDR2: LNHDA, SQIVND (reference sequence). V was shortened by 1 base and J by 1 base, with 7 bases between the two germline ends. The rearrangement joins TRBV19 to TRBJ1-1, with a possible D match to TRBD1 (6 bases). The TCR originated in a human donor in good health. The sample comprised PBMCs. The CDR3 nucleotides are TGTGCCAGTAGTATAGCGGGACAGAACACTGAAGCTTTCTTT. It codes for CASSIAGQNTEAFF.